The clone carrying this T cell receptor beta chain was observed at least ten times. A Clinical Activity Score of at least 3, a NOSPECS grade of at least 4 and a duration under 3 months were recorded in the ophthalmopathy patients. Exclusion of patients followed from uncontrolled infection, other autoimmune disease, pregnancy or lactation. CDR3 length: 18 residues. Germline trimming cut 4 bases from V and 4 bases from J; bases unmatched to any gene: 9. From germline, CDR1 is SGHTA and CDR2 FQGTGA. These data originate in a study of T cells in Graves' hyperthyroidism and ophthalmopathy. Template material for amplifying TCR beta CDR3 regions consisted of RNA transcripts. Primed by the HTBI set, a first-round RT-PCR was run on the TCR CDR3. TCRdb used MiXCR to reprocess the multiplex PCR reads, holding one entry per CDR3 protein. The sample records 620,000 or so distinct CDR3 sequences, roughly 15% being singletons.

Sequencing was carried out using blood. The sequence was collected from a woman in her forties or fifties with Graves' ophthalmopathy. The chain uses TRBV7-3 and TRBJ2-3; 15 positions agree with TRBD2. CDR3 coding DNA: TGTGCCAGCAGCTCAACCGGGACTAGCGGGAGGAGCGCAGATACGCAGTATTTT. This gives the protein CASSSTGTSGRSADTQYF.